This T cell receptor beta chain was recorded in a study of Ad26.COV2.S vaccination and SARS-CoV-2 variants. The wider study: Donor was in the COV1001 Ad26.COV2.S trial arm.

Germline V gene sequence: CDR1 MNHEY, CDR2 SVGAGI. The CDR3 runs to 15 residues. The junction had 5 bases not matched to a gene; V was cut back by 6 bases and J by 2 bases. Clones were sequenced by immunoSEQ multiplex PCR, and TCRdb holds only the in-frame ones, with some missing. The sample consists of approximately 400,000 clones, about 88% of them appearing once. As for treatment: 15 to 20 received Ad26.COV2.S at low or high dose, single or two shots; about 5 received placebo; per-sample allocation not given. All samples were drawn on day 63, counting from the first vaccine or placebo injection. This clonotype originated in a person between 18 and 65 years old who received the Ad26.COV2.S COVID-19 vaccine or a placebo. The source was peripheral blood, collected in a trial of Ad26.COV2.S vaccine versus placebo. The chain employs TRBV6-5 and TRBJ2-3, with 10 bases matching TRBD2. The CDR3 here is CASRGSGRDTDTQYF. Written as DNA, the CDR3 is TGTGCCAGCAGGGGCAGCGGGAGGGACACAGATACGCAGTATTTT.